This T cell receptor (beta chain) was recorded in a study of cytomegalovirus exposure and HLA in healthy donors. The wider study: Some 180 million T cells yielded some 120 million unique TCR beta sequences in earlier analysis. Early on, a data release was issued that held roughly 84 million unique TCRs from HLA-typed donors.

With 60 Vbeta and 13 Jbeta primers, the PCR was carried out. In the authors' workflow: Later, some 75 million unique TCR beta chains were counted in an analysis, and 8.5 million to 13 million of them were shared. Some clones are missing from TCRdb's copy, which holds only in-frame ones; the method was immunoSEQ multiplex PCR. V and J calls and clone size come straight from that table; D and trimming were deduced from the DNA. The sample consists of over 150,000 clones, about four fifths of them appearing once. Sample: PBMCs. The TCR comes from a man younger than 35 in good health and CMV-seronegative.

Written as DNA, the CDR3 is TGTGCCAGTACAGCCCCAGGGCTCAATGAGCAGTTCTTC. Encoded protein: CASTAPGLNEQFF. The gene calls are TRBV19 and TRBJ2-1, with D possibly TRBD1 on 5 matching bases. The ends were cut back, 7 bases at V and 6 bases at J, with 13 bases in the middle. Germline V gene lookup returns CDR1 LNHDA and CDR2 SQIVND (reference sequence). This CDR3 contains 13 residues.